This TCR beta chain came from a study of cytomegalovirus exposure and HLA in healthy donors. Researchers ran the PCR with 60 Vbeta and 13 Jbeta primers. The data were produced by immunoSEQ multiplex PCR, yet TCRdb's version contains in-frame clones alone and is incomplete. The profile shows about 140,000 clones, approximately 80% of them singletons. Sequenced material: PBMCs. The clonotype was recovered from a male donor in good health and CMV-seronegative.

The CDR3: CASTSVGVAGVAEQYF. The CDR3 DNA reads TGTGCCAGCACCTCAGTGGGAGTAGCGGGGGTTGCCGAGCAGTACTTC. This chain joins TRBV5-5 and TRBJ2-7, with TRBD2 matching over 9 bases. The CDR3 totals 16 residues. Germline lookup yields CDR1 SGHKS and CDR2 YYEKEE (reference sequence). V lost 6 bases to trimming and J lost 6 bases; unmatched junction nucleotides: 16.